What follows are 5 T cell receptor beta chains derived from one specimen sequenced in a study of cytomegalovirus exposure and HLA in healthy donors. TCRdb's copy holds only in-frame clones and misses some; the assay was immunoSEQ multiplex PCR. The top ten clones hold 4.5% to 6% of a sample with over 200,000 clones, roughly 85% of them seen once. Sequencing was done on a sample of PBMCs. The receptor source for this set is a woman younger than 35 in good health and CMV-seronegative.

This sequence joins TRBV30 and TRBJ2-3; 14 bases match TRBD2. CDR3 length equals 16 residues. V lost 3 bases and J lost 13; bases outside the gene matches: 15. The germline gives CDR1 GTSNPN, CDR2 SVGIG (reference sequence). CDR3 region: CAWSVVQGLAGAHKYF. Here the CDR3 DNA reads TGTGCCTGGAGCGTCGTACAGGGACTAGCGGGAGCACACAAGTATTTT. Based on the CDR3 plus reference TRBV30 and TRBJ2-3, the full variable domain is SQTIHQWPATLVQPVGSPLSLECTVEGTSNPNLYWYRQAAGRGLQLLFYSVGIGQISSEVPQNLSASRPQDRQFILSSKKLLLSDSGFYLCAWSVVQGLAGAHKYFGPGTRLTVL.

This clone was observed a single time. In DNA form, the CDR3 reads TGTGCCAGTCGACGGACTAGCGGGAGTGTTCAAGAGCAGTTCTTC. Encoded protein: CASRRTSGSVQEQFF. This chain connects TRBV27 to TRBJ2-1; TRBD2 matches 13 bases. This CDR3 region has 15 residues. CDR1 and CDR2 from the germline V gene are MNHEY and SMNVEV (reference sequence). The junction had 12 bases not matched to a gene; V was cut back by 9 bases and J by 10 bases.

A single count supports this clone. The rearrangement links TRBV4-1 to TRBJ2-1; the match to TRBD2 covers 9 bases. This CDR3 region has 16 residues. V lost 4 bases and J lost 4; bases outside the gene matches: 8. CDR1 is MGHRA, CDR2 YSYEKL, per germline. The DNA for the CDR3 is TGCGCCAGCAGCCCCTCTTGGCGGGGGGGTTACAATGAGCAGTTCTTC. It codes for CASSPSWRGGYNEQFF.

The chain combines TRBV9 with TRBJ2-1; 7 bases map to TRBD1. The CDR3 runs to 16 residues. With 2 bases clipped from V and 6 bases from J, the junction kept 11 bases outside the gene matches. Germline CDR1 reads SGDLS; CDR2 reads YYNGEE. CDR3 amino acids: CASSVTGTVEFNEQFF. CDR3 coding DNA: TGTGCCAGCAGCGTCACCGGGACAGTAGAGTTCAATGAGCAGTTCTTC.

The chain carries TRBV2 and TRBJ1-2; 11 bases map to TRBD1. After removal of 11 bases from V and 4 bases from J, the junction contained 6 bases not matched to a gene. Germline V gives CDR1 SNHLY, CDR2 FYNNEI. This CDR3 contains 13 residues. For the CDR3, the DNA is TGTGCCGCCCGGGACAGGGGGATCTATGGCTACACCTTC. Protein sequence: CAARDRGIYGYTF.